This TCR beta chain was identified in a study of blood T cell repertoires in COVID-19. Across the whole study: COVID-19 samples collected from the United States, Italy and Spain covered acute and convalescent phases. In each case, the material was cDNA or gDNA derived from T cells, B-cell-depleted T cells, or PBMCs.

Study processing details: For nucleated cells, counts were estimated from reference gene primer amplification. The repertoire was sequenced with immunoSEQ multiplex PCR; TCRdb's copy has only in-frame clones and lacks some. The D gene and trimming were derived from the DNA, and the V and J assignments and clone size from that table. This sample yields about 160,000 clones, of which about 83% are seen a single time; around a tenth belongs to the top ten. Recruited during active infection, patients (from Seattle) were subsequently followed longitudinally. The sample was peripheral blood. This clonotype originated in a woman aged 70-85 years with COVID-19, enrolled during active disease.

The CDR3 spells CARYPQGTNSPLHF. The CDR3, as DNA: TGTGCCAGATACCCACAGGGGACCAATTCACCCCTCCACTTT. The chain couples TRBV19 to TRBJ1-6; the match to TRBD1 covers 7 bases. The V segment lost 9 bases and the J segment 7 bases; nucleotides outside the gene matches: 9. Germline V gene sequence: CDR1 LNHDA, CDR2 SQIVND (reference sequence). This CDR3 comprises 14 residues.